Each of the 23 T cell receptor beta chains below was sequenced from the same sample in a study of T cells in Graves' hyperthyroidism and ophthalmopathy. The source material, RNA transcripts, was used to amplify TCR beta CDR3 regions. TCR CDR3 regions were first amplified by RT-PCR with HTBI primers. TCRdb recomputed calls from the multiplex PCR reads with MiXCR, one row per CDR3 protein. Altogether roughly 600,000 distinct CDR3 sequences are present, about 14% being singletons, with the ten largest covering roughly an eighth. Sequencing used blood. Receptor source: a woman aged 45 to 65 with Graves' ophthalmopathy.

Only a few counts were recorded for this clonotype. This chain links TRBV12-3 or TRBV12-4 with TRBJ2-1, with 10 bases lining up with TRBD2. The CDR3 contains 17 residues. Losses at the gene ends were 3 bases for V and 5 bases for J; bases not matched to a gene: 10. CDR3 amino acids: CASSFRTSGALDNEQFF. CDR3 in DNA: TGTGCCAGCAGTTTCCGGACTAGCGGAGCCCTCGACAATGAGCAGTTCTTC.

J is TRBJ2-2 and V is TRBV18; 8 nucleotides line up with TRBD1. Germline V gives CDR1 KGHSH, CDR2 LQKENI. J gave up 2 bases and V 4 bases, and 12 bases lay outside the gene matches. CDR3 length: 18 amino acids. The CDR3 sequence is CASSRRDRTQKNTGELFF. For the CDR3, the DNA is TGTGCCAGCTCACGACGGGACAGGACTCAGAAAAACACCGGGGAGCTGTTTTTT.

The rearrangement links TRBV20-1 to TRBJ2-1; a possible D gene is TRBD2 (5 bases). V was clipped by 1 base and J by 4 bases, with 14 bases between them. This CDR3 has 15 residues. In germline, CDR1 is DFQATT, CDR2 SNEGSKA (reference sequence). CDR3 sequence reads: CSARASLGWYNEQFF. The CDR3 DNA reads TGCAGTGCTAGAGCTAGCCTGGGCTGGTACAATGAGCAGTTCTTC.

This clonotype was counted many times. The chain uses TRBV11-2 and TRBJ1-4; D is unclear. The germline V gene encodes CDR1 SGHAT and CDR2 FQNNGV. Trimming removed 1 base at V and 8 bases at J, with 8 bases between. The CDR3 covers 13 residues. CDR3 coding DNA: TGTGCCAGCAGCTTAGGGGCCATCGAAAAACTGTTTTTT. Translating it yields CASSLGAIEKLFF.

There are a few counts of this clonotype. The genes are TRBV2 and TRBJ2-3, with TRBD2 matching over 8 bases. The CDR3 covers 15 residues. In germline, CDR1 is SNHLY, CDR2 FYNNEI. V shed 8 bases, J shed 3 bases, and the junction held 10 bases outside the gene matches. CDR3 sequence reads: CASQMSGSRTDTQYF. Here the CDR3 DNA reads TGTGCCAGCCAGATGAGCGGGAGTCGGACAGATACGCAGTATTTT. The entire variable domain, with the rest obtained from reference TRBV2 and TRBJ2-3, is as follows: EPEVTQTPSHQVTQMGQEVILRCVPISNHLYFYWYRQILGQKVEFLVSFYNNEISEKSEIFDDQFSVERPDGSNFTLKIRSTKLEDSAMYFCASQMSGSRTDTQYFGPGTRLTVL.

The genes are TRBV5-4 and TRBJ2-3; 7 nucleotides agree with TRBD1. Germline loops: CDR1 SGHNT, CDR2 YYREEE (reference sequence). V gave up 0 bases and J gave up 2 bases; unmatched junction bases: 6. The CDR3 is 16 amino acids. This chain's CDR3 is CASSLGQGWITDTQYF. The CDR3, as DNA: TGTGCCAGCAGCTTGGGACAGGGATGGATCACAGATACGCAGTATTTT.

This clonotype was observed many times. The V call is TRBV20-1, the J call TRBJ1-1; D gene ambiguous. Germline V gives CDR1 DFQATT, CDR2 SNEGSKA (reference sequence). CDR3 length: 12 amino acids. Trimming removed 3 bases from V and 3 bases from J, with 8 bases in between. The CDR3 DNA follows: TGCAGTGCTAGCGGTAGCTACACTGAAGCTTTCTTT. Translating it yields CSASGSYTEAFF.

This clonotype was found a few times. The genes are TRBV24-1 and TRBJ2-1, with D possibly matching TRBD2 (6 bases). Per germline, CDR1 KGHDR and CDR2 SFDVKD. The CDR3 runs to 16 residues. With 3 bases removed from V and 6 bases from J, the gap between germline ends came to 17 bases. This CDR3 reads CATSDPGLSQSNEQFF. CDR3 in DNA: TGTGCCACCAGTGATCCGGGACTCTCCCAGAGCAATGAGCAGTTCTTC.

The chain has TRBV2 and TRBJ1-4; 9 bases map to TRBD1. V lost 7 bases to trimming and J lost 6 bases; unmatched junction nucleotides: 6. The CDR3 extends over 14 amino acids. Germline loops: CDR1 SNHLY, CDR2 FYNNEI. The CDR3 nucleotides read TGTGCCAGCACCACTGGGACAGGGCATGAAAAACTGTTTTTT. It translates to CASTTGTGHEKLFF.

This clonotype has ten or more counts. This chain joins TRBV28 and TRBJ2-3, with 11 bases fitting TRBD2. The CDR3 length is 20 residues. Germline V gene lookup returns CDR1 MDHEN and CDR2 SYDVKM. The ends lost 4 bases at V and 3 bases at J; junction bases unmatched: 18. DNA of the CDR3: TGTGCCAGCAGTTCCGATACTAGCGGGAGACCTGACGCCCCAACAGATACGCAGTATTTT. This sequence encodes CASSSDTSGRPDAPTDTQYF.

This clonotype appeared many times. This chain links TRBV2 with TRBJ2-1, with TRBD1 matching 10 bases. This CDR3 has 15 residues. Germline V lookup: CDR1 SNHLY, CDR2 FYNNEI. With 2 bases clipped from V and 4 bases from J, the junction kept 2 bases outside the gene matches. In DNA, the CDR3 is TGTGCCAGCAGTGAAATGGGACAGGGGTACAATGAGCAGTTCTTC. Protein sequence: CASSEMGQGYNEQFF.

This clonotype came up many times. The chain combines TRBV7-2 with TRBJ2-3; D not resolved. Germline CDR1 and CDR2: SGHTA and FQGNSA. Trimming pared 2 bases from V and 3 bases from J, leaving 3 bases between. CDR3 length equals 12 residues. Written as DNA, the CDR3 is TGTGCCAGCAGCTTATGGACAGATACGCAGTATTTT. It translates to CASSLWTDTQYF.

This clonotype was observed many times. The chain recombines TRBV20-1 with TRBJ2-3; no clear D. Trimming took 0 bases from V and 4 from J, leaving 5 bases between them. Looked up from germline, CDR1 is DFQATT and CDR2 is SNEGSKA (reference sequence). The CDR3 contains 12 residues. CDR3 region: CSARDISDTQYF. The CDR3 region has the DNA TGCAGTGCTAGAGATATATCAGATACGCAGTATTTT.

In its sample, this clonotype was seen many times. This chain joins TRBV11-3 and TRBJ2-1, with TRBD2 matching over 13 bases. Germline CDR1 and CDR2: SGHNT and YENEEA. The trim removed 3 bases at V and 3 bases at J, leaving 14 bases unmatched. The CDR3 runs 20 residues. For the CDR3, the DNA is TGTGCCAGCAGCTTGGGGACTAGCGGGATGATTACCCTCCGCTACAATGAGCAGTTCTTC. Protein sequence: CASSLGTSGMITLRYNEQFF.

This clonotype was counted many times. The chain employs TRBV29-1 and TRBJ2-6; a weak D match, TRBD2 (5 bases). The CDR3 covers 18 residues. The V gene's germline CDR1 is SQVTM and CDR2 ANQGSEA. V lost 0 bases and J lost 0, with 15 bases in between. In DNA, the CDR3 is TGCAGCGTTGAAGATCGTGGAGGACCCAGCTCTGGGGCCAACGTCCTGACTTTC. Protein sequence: CSVEDRGGPSSGANVLTF.

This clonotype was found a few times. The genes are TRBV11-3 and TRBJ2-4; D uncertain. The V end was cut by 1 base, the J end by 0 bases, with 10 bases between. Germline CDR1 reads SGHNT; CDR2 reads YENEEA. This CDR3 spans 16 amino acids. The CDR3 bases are TGTGCCAGCAGCTTAGGTCGGGTTAGAGCCAAAAACATTCAGTACTTC. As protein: CASSLGRVRAKNIQYF.

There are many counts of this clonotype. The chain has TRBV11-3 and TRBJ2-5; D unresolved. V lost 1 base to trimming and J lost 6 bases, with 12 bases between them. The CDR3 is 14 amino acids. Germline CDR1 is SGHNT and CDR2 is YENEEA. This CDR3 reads CASSLGARRKTQYF. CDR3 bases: TGTGCCAGCAGCTTAGGGGCGAGGAGAAAGACCCAGTACTTC.

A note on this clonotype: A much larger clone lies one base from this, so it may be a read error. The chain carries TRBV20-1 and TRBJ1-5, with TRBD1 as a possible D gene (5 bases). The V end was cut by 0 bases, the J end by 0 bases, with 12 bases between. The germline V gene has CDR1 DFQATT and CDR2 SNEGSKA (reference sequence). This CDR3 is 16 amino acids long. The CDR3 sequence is CSARDREDYSNQPQHF. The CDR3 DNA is TGCAGTGCTAGAGACAGGGAGGACTATAGCAATCAGCCCCAGCATTTT.

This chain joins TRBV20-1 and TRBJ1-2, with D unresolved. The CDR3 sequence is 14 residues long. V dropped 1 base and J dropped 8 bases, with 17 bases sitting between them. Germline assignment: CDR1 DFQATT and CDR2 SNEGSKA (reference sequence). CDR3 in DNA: TGCAGTGCTAGAGCTTCAGGTGGGGTAATCGGCTACACCTTC. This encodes CSARASGGVIGYTF.

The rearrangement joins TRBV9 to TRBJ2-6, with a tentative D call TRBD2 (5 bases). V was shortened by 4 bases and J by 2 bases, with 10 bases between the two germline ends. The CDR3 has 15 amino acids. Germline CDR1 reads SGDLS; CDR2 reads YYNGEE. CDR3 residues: CASSSGNPGANVLTF. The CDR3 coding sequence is TGTGCCAGCAGCTCGGGGAACCCTGGGGCCAACGTCCTGACTTTC.

DNA of the CDR3: TGTGCCAGCAGTTTGAGGTTCCGGGAAAAACTGTTTTTT. Protein product: CASSLRFREKLFF. The V and J genes are TRBV28 and TRBJ1-4; no firm D call. The CDR3 length is 13 residues. V was trimmed by 3 bases and J by 8 bases, leaving 10 bases between them. Germline V CDR1 and CDR2: MDHEN, SYDVKM.

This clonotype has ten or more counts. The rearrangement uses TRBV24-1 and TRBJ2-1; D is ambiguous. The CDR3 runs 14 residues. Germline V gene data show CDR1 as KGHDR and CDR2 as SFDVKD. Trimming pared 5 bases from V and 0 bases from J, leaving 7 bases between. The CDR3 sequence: CATSGVSSYNEQFF. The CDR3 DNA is TGTGCCACCAGTGGGGTGAGCTCCTACAATGAGCAGTTCTTC.

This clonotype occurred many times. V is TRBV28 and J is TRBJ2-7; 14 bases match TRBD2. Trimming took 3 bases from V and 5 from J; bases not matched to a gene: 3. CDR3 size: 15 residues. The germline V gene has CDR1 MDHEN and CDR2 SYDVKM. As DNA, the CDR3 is TGTGCCAGCAGTTTCCCGACTAGCGGGAGGGACGAGCAGTACTTC. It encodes CASSFPTSGRDEQYF.